This T cell receptor (beta chain) was recovered during a study of cytomegalovirus exposure and HLA in healthy donors. At the level of the study: The roughly 120 validation repertoires, a later analysis reported, used the same platform as the 700 or so repertoires from the first cohort.

Sequenced by immunoSEQ multiplex PCR; TCRdb stores in-frame clones only, minus some. The table has about 90,000 clones, 84% seen once; the top ten hold 9% to 13%. Germline V gives CDR1 GTSNPN, CDR2 SVGIG (reference sequence). The CDR3 totals 15 residues. V was pared by 0 bases and J by 8 bases, with 14 bases between. The donors were members of the validation cohort, which comprised 100 to 150 subjects and was separate from the first cohort of 666 subjects. Regarding the study as a whole: Researchers reported that three CMV-associated chains were confirmed in vitro as CMV antigen-specific. Published work reported that the classifier diagnosed cytomegalovirus status with high specificity and sensitivity.

About this clone: Its antigen is unidentified.

The material sequenced was PBMCs. This TCR derives from a woman aged 18 to 35 in good health and CMV-seropositive. The chain is built from TRBV30 and TRBJ1-6, with D possibly TRBD1 on 6 matching bases. The CDR3 loop reads CAWSVRGHRDSPLHF. CDR3 in DNA: TGTGCCTGGAGTGTACGGGGACACCGTGATTCACCCCTCCACTTT.